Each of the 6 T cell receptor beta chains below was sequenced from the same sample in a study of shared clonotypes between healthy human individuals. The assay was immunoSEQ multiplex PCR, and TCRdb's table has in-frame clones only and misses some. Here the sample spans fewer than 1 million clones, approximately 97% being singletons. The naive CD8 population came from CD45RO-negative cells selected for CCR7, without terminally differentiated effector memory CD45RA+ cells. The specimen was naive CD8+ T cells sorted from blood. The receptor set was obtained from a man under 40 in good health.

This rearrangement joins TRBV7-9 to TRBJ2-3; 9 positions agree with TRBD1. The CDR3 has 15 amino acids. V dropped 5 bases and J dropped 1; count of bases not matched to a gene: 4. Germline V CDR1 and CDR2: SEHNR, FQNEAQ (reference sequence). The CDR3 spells CASSTRDRGTDTQYF. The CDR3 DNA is TGTGCCAGCAGCACCCGGGACAGGGGCACAGATACGCAGTATTTT.

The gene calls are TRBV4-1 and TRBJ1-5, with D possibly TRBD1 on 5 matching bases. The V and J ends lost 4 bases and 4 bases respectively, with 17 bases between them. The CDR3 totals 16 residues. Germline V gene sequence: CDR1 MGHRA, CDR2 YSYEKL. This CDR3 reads CASSPSPDSVNQPQHF. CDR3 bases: TGCGCCAGCAGCCCATCTCCCGACAGTGTTAATCAGCCCCAGCATTTT.

For the CDR3, the DNA is TGTGCCAGCCGGGGGGAAAGGTGGACAGAGCTGAACTACGAGCAGTACTTC. It specifies CASRGERWTELNYEQYF. The chain links TRBV11-2 to TRBJ2-7; a weak D match, TRBD2 (7 bases). Germline V CDR1 and CDR2: SGHAT, FQNNGV. CDR3 length equals 17 residues. The V end lost 8 bases, the J end lost 3 bases, and 26 bases lay between the germline ends. Full variable domain (missing parts from reference TRBV11-2 and TRBJ2-7): EAGVAQSPRYKIIEKRQSVAFWCNPISGHATLYWYQQILGQGPKLLIQFQNNGVVDDSQLPKDRFSAERLKGVDSTLKIQPAKLEDSAVYLCASRGERWTELNYEQYFGPGTRLTVT.

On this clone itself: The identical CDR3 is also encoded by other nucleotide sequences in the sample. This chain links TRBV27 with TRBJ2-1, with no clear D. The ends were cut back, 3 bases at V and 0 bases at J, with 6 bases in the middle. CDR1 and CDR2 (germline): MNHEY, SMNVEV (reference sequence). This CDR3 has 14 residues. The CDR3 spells CASSFRSSYNEQFF. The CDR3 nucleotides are TGTGCCAGCAGTTTTCGGAGCTCCTACAATGAGCAGTTCTTC.

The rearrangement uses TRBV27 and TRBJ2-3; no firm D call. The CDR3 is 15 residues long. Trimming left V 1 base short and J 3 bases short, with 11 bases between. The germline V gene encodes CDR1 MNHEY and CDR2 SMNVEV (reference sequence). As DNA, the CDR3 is TGTGCCAGCAGTTTATGGGGATTAGGGACAGATACGCAGTATTTT. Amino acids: CASSLWGLGTDTQYF.

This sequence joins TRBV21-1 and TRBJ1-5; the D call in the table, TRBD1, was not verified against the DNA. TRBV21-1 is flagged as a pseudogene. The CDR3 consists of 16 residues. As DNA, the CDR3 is TGTGCCAGCAGCAACCTTCCACGCAAGGGGAATCAGCCCCAGCATTTT. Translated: CASSNLPRKGNQPQHF.